This TCR beta chain was documented in a study of blood T cell repertoires in COVID-19. Study overall: Samples came from the United States, Italy and Spain, spanning acute and convalescent COVID-19. From T cells, B-cell-depleted T cells, or PBMCs came the material, which was cDNA or gDNA.

Original methodology: Researchers report that nucleated cell counts were estimated from reference gene primer amplification. Using immunoSEQ multiplex PCR, the repertoire was profiled, and TCRdb retains in-frame clones only, with some absent. The V and J calls and clone size come from that table; D and trimming were worked out from the DNA. The table shows fewer than 250,000 clones, with almost 85% occurring only once. This receptor was obtained from a woman aged 45-59 years with acute COVID-19. The source material was PBMCs or T cells enriched from blood (not recorded which).

The CDR3 protein is CASIARAGADTGELFF. DNA for the CDR3: TGTGCCAGTATAGCCAGGGCGGGGGCCGACACCGGGGAGCTGTTTTTT. This chain connects TRBV19 to TRBJ2-2; perhaps TRBD2 as D (7 bases). Trimming removed 7 bases from V and 3 bases from J, with 18 bases in between. This CDR3 is built from 16 residues. CDR1 is LNHDA, CDR2 SQIVND, per germline (reference sequence).